The clone carrying this TCR beta chain was seen a single time. In the original analysis: Counts of nucleated cells, estimated from reference gene primer amplification, were obtained. Clones were sequenced by immunoSEQ multiplex PCR, and TCRdb holds only the in-frame ones, with some missing. That table furnishes V, J and clone size, whereas the DNA furnished D and trimming. The sample lists some 170,000 clones, less than 90% seen once, with roughly 1.2% in the top ten. The data belong to a study of blood T cell repertoires in COVID-19. Categorization into cohorts depended on clinical history that participants reported. CDR3 length equals 14 residues. Trimming cost V 3 bases and J 3 bases, with 12 bases left between them. From germline, CDR1 is KGHSH and CDR2 LQKENI.

The chain employs TRBV18 and TRBJ2-7; a weak D match, TRBD1 (5 bases). The sequenced sample consisted of PBMCs or T cells enriched from blood (not recorded which). The receptor was derived from a human donor with acute COVID-19. The donor label of this sample is uncertain. CDR3 nucleotides: TGTGCCAGCTCACCTTCGAGACAGAACTACGAGCAGTACTTC. Translated: CASSPSRQNYEQYF. The full variable domain, its missing parts supplied by reference TRBV18 and TRBJ2-7, is NAGVMQNPRHLVRRRGQEARLRCSPMKGHSHVYWYRQLPEEGLKFMVYLQKENIIDESGMPKERFSAEFPKEGPSILRIQQVVRGDSAAYFCASSPSRQNYEQYFGPGTRLTVT.